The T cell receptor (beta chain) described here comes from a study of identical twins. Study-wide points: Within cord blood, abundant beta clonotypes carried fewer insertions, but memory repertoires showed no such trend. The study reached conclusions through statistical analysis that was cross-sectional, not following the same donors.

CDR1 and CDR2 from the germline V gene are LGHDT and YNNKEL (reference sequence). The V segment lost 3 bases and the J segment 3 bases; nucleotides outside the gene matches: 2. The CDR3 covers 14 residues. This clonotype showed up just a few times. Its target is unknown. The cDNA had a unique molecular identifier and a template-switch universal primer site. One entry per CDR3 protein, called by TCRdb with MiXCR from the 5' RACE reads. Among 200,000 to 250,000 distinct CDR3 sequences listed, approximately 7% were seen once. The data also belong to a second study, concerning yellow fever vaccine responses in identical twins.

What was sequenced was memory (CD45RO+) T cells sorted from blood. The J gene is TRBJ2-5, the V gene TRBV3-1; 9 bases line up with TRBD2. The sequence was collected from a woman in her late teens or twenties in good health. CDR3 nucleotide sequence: TGTGCCAGCAGCCACGCGGGGGGGGAAGAGACCCAGTACTTC. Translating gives CASSHAGGEETQYF.